These 3 T cell receptor beta chains came from one sample sequenced in a study of human T cells and chemical hapten exposure. TCRdb called the RACE reads again in MiXCR, with one record for every CDR3 protein. Of 150,000 to 200,000 distinct CDR3 sequences in the sample, approximately 29% are singletons; the top ten hold just under 3%. Time point specified: pre-sensitization, week 0. The treatment denotes: therapeutic diphenylcyclopropenone sensitization with weekly scalp DPC. The sample was whole blood, taken in connection with sensitization to the hapten diphenylcyclopropenone (DPC). These receptors all stem from a woman in her 30s with alopecia areata. Some clones in this sample may be carry-over from other donors' samples.

This chain uses TRBV11-3 with TRBJ2-5, with a weak D call TRBD2 (6 bases). This CDR3 contains 15 residues. Germline CDR1 SGHNT, CDR2 YENEEA. Trimming left V 1 base short and J 9 bases short, with 18 bases between. The CDR3 loop is CASSLGGEPSGAQYF. The CDR3 nucleotides read TGTGCCAGCAGCTTAGGCGGGGAGCCGTCGGGCGCCCAGTACTTC.

This clonotype was seen ten or more times. The CDR3 nucleotides are TGTGCCAGCCGTGATACGAGACCAATGGGGCCAGATACGCAGTATTTT. Protein: CASRDTRPMGPDTQYF. The chain combines TRBV6-2 or TRBV6-3 with TRBJ2-3, with D possibly TRBD1 on 5 matching bases. The CDR3 runs 16 residues. Germline loops: CDR1 MNHEY, CDR2 SVGEGT. V was cut by 8 bases and J by 4 bases, with 22 bases left in between.

This clonotype has just a few counts. The V call is TRBV4-1, the J call TRBJ2-1; no definite D call. The CDR3 is 13 amino acids. From germline, CDR1 is MGHRA and CDR2 YSYEKL. Trimming pared 1 base from V and 5 bases from J, leaving 6 bases between. CDR3 in amino acids: CASSQVQNNEQFF. CDR3 in DNA: TGCGCCAGCAGCCAAGTGCAAAACAATGAGCAGTTCTTC.